Sequencing of this TCR beta chain was carried out in a study of beta chain features in type 1 diabetes. V dropped 6 bases and J dropped 10; count of bases not matched to a gene: 4. The CDR3 totals 12 residues. CDR1 ENHRY and CDR2 SYGVKD come from the germline V gene. Based on CD45RO/CCR7/CD25/CD127/CD95/CD27, CD4+ regulatory, stem cell-like memory, naive and central memory cells were sorted. General observations from the study: Although PCR might favor shorter templates, it would do so equally in patients and controls. When Type 1 diabetes patients were examined, their TCRB CDR3s proved moderately but significantly shorter in all four CD4+ subsets.

This clone was observed a handful of times. Its antigen is unidentified. As every portion of the isolated RNA was reverse transcribed, the sequencing read expressed TCRB transcripts. Some clones are missing from TCRdb's copy, which holds only in-frame ones; the method was immunoSEQ multiplex PCR. This sample has approximately 250,000 clones; approximately 25% occur once, and the top ten carry 0.012%. This clonotype originated in a woman under 40 with type 1 diabetes. The chain couples TRBV10-3 to TRBJ2-1, with 9 bases identical to TRBD1. Sequenced material: naive CD4+ T cells from blood. CDR3 sequence reads: CAIRDRGEEQFF. The CDR3 DNA is TGTGCCATCAGGGACAGGGGTGAGGAGCAGTTCTTC.